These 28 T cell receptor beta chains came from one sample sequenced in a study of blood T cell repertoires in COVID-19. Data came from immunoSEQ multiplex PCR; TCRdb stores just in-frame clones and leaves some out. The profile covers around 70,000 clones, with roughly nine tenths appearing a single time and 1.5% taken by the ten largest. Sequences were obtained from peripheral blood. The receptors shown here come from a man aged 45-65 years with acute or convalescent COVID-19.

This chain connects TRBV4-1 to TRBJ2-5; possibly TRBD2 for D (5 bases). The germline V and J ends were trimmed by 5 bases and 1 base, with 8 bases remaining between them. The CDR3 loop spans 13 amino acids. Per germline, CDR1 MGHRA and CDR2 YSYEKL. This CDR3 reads CASSSRVQETQYF. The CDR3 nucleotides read TGCGCCAGCAGCTCGCGGGTCCAAGAGACCCAGTACTTC.

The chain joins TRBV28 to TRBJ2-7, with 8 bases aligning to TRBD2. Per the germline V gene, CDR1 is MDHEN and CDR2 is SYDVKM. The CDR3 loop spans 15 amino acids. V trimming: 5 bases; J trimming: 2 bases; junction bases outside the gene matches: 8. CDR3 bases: TGTGCCAGCAGTCCATCCAGCGGGAGAACCTACGAGCAGTACTTC. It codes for CASSPSSGRTYEQYF.

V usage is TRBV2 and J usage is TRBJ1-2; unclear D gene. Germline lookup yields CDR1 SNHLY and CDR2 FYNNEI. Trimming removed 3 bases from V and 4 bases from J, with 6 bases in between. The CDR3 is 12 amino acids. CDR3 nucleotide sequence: TGTGCCAGCAGTGACGGACTCTATGGCTACACCTTC. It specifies CASSDGLYGYTF.

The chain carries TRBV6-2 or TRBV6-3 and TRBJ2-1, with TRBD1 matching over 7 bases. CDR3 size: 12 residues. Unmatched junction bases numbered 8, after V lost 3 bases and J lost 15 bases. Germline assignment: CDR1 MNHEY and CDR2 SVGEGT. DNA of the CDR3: TGTGCCAGCAGTTATCCAGACCGACAGGGGTTCTTC. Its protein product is CASSYPDRQGFF.

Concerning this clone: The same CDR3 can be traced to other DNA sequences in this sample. For the CDR3, the DNA is TGTGCCAGCAGTTACAACAGGGGCCACGAGCAGTACGTC. It specifies CASSYNRGHEQYV. The chain links TRBV6-5 to TRBJ2-7; 7 positions agree with TRBD1. V lost 2 bases to trimming and J lost 5 bases; unmatched junction nucleotides: 3. Germline V CDR1 and CDR2: MNHEY, SVGAGI. CDR3 length: 13 amino acids.

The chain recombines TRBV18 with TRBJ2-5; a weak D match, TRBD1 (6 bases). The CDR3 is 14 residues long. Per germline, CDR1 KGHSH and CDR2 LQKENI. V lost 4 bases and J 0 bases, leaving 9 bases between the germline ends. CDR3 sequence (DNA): TGTGCCAGCTCACAATGGACAGACCAAGAGACCCAGTACTTC. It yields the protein CASSQWTDQETQYF.

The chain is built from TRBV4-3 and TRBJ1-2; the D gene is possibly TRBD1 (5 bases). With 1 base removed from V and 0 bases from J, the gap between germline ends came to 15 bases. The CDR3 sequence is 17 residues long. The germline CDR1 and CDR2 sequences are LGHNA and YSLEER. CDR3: CASSQVLLDRANYGYTF. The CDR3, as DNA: TGCGCCAGCAGCCAAGTACTTCTAGACAGAGCTAACTATGGCTACACCTTC.

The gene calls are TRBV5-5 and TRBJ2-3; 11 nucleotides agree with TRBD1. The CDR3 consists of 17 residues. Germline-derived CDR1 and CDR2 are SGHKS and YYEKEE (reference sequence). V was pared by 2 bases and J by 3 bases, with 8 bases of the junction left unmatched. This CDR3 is CASSFFPGQGVTDTQYF. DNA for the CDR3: TGTGCCAGCAGCTTTTTTCCGGGACAGGGGGTAACAGATACGCAGTATTTT.

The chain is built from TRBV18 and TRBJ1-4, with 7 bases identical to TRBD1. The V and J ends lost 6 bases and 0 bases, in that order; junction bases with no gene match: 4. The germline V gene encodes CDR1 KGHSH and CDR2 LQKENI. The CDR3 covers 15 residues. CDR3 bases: TGTGCCAGCTCGCCCGGGACAGCAACTAATGAAAAACTGTTTTTT. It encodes CASSPGTATNEKLFF.

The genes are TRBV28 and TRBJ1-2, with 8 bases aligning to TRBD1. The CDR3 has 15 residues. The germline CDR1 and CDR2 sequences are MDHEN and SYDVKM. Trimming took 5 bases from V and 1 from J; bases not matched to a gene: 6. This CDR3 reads CASSPVDRVNYGYTF. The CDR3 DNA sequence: TGTGCCAGCAGTCCCGTGGACAGGGTTAACTATGGCTACACCTTC.

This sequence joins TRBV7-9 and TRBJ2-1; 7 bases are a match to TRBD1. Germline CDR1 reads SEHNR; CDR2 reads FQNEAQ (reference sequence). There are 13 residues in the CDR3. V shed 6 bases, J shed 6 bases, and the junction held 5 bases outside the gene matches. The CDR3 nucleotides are TGTGCCAGCAGGGAAGGGGGCGTCAATGAGCAGTTCTTC. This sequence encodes CASREGGVNEQFF. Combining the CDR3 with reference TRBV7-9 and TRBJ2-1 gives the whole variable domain DTGVSQNPRHKITKRGQNVTFRCDPISEHNRLYWYRQTLGQGPEFLTYFQNEAQLEKSRLLSDRFSAERPKGSFSTLEIQRTEQGDSAMYLCASREGGVNEQFFGPGTRLTVL.

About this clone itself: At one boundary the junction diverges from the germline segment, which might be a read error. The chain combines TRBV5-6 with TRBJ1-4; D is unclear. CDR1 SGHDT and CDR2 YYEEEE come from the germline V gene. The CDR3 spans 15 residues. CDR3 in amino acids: CASNLGGATNEKLFF. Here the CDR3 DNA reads TGTGCCAGCAACTTGGGCGGTGCAACTAATGAAAAACTGTTTTTT.

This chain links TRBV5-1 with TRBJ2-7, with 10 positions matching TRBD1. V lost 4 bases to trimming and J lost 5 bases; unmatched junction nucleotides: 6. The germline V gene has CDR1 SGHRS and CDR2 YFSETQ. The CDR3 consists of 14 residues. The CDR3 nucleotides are TGCGCCAGCAGCGAGGGACAGGGGTTCGACGAGCAGTACTTC. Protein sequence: CASSEGQGFDEQYF.

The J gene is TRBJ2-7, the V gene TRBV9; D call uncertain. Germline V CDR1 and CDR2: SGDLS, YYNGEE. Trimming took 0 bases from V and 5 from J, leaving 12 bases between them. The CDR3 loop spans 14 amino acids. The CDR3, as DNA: TGTGCCAGCAGCGTAGCGGGTAGCAGCCACGAGCAGTACTTC. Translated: CASSVAGSSHEQYF.

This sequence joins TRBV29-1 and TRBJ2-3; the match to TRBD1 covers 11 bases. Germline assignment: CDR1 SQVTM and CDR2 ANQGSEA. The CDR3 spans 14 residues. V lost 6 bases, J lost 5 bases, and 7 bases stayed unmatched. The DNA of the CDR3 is TGCAGCGTGGGGACCGGGACAGGGGGAGATACGCAGTATTTT. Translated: CSVGTGTGGDTQYF.

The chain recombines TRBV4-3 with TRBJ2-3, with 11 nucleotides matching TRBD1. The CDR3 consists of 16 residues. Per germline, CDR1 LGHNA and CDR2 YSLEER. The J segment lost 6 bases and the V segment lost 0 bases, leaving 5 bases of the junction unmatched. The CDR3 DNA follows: TGCGCCAGCAGCCAAGATGGACAGGGGGCTAGGGATACGCAGTATTTT. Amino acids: CASSQDGQGARDTQYF.

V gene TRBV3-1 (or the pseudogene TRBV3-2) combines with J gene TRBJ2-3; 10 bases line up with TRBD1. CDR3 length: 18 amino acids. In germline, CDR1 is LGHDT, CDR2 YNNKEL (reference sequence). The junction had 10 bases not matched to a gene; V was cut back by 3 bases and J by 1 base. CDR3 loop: CASSQTGGGLFGTDTQYF. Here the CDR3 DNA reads TGTGCCAGCAGCCAGACAGGGGGCGGTTTGTTCGGCACAGATACGCAGTATTTT.

DNA of the CDR3: TGCGCCAGCAGCAATTGGACAGGGGAGCAGTACGTC. It codes for CASSNWTGEQYV. This sequence joins TRBV23-1 and TRBJ2-7; TRBD1 matches at 8 bases. TRBV23-1 is placed among ORFs of uncertain function. This CDR3 has 12 residues. V shed 6 bases and J 7 bases; nucleotides not matched to a gene: 5.

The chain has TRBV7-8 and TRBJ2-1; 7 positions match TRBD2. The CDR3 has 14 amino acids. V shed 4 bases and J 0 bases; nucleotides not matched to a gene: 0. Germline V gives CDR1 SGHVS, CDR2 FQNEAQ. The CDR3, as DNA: TGTGCCAGCAGCTCTAGCGGCTCCTACAATGAGCAGTTCTTC. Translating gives CASSSSGSYNEQFF.

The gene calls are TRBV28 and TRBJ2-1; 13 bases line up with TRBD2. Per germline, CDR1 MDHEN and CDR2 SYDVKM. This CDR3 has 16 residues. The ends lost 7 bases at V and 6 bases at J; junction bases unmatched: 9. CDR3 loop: CASTTWTSGRTNEQFF. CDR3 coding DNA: TGTGCCAGCACAACCTGGACTAGCGGGAGAACCAATGAGCAGTTCTTC.

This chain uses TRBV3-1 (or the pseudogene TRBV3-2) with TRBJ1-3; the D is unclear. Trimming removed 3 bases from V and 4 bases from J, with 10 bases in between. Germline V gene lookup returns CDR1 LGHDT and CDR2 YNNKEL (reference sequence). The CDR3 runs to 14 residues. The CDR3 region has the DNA TGTGCCAGCAGCCAGGGAGGGCTCGGAAACACCATATATTTT. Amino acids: CASSQGGLGNTIYF.

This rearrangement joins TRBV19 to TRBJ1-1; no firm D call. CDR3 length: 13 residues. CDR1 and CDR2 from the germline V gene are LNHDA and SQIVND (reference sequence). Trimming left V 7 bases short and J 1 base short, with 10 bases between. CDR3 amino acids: CASKRRANTEAFF. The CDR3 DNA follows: TGTGCCAGTAAGAGGCGGGCGAACACTGAAGCTTTCTTT. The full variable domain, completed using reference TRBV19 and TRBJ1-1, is DGGITQSPKYLFRKEGQNVTLSCEQNLNHDAMYWYRQDPGQGLRLIYYSQIVNDFQKGDIAEGYSVSREKKESFPLTVTSAQKNPTAFYLCASKRRANTEAFFGQGTRLTVV.

CDR3 protein: CASSSGHARGETQYF. The CDR3 coding sequence is TGCGCCAGCAGCTCAGGACACGCGAGGGGGGAGACCCAGTACTTC. The chain uses TRBV5-1 and TRBJ2-5, with a possible D match to TRBD1 (6 bases). V was pared by 3 bases and J by 5 bases, with 17 bases between. There are 15 residues in the CDR3. Per the germline V gene, CDR1 is SGHRS and CDR2 is YFSETQ.

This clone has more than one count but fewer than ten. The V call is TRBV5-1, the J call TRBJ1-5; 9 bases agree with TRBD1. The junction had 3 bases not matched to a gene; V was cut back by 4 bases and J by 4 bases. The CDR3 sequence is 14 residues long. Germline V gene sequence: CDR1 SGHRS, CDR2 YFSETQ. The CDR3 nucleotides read TGCGCCAGCAGCCCGGGACAGGGTAATCAGCCCCAGCATTTT. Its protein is CASSPGQGNQPQHF. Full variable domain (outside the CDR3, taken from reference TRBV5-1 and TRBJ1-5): KAGVTQTPRYLIKTRGQQVTLSCSPISGHRSVSWYQQTPGQGLQFLFEYFSETQRNKGNFPGRFSGRQFSNSRSEMNVSTLELGDSALYLCASSPGQGNQPQHFGDGTRLSIL.

CDR3 sequence (DNA): TGTGCCAGCAGCGGACGGGACCGGGCGGGAGGCTACACCTTC. Amino acids: CASSGRDRAGGYTF. This chain connects TRBV21-1 to TRBJ1-2. TRBV21-1 has pseudogene status. This CDR3 contains 14 residues.

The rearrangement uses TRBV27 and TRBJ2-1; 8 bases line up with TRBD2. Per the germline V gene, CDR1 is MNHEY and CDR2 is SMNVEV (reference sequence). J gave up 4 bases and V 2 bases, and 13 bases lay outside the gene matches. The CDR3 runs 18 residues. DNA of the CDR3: TGTGCCAGCAGTTTACGCCCCGGAGCGGGAGCAGCTTACAATGAGCAGTTCTTC. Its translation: CASSLRPGAGAAYNEQFF.

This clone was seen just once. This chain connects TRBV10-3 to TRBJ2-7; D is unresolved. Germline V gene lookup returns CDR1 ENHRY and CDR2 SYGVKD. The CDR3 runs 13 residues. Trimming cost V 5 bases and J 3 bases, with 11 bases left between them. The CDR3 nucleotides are TGTGCCATCAGTCTAAACGGAGACTACGAGCAGTACTTC. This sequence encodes CAISLNGDYEQYF.

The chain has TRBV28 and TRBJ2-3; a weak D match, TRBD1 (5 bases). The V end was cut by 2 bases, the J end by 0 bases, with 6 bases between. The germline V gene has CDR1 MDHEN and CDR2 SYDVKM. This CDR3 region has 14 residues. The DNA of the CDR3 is TGTGCCAGCAGTTTAGGGGCGAGCACAGATACGCAGTATTTT. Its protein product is CASSLGASTDTQYF.